This T cell receptor beta chain was recorded in a study of shared clonotypes between healthy human individuals. In the original analysis: Junction-only immunoSEQ sequences carried no quality scores, so filtering differed. The table came from immunoSEQ multiplex PCR; TCRdb's copy has only in-frame clones and leaves some out. The V and J calls and clone size come from that table; D and trimming were worked out from the DNA. The sample includes about 680,000 clones, around 73% of them seen just once. The specimen was memory CD4+ T cells sorted from blood. Subset given: CD45RA-negative fraction. The clonotype comes from a woman in her twenties or thirties in good health.

In DNA, the CDR3 is TGTGCCAGCTCACTCGATCCCAACACTGAAGCTTTCTTT. Protein sequence: CASSLDPNTEAFF. The V and J genes are TRBV18 and TRBJ1-1; D gene unclear. The CDR3 extends over 13 amino acids. Germline V lookup: CDR1 KGHSH, CDR2 LQKENI. V was pared by 4 bases and J by 2 bases, with 8 bases between.